The text below deals with one TCR beta chain. This clonotype was seen only a few times. Its antigen has not been determined. The input lacks base qualities; no much larger clone sits a single base away. This sample was sequenced with an Illumina HiSeq 1500. TCRdb passed the public sequencing reads through fastp at Q25 and MiXCR, retaining productive beta sequences. One record per CDR3 amino acid sequence lists the most common genes and DNA. This sample holds around 710,000 distinct CDR3 sequences; approximately 32% were observed only once. Together, the top ten hold about an eighth of the sample. CDR3 length: 11 amino acids, cysteine to phenylalanine. Left in the record is the CDR3 DNA by itself, 33 bases read in frame from the first base. From a lookup of the germline V gene (reference sequence), CDR1 and CDR2 are LNHDA and SQIVND. V is clipped by 0 bases and J by 8 bases, and the sequence between their germline boundaries is 4 bases long.

The treatment or condition label of this sample denotes: in vitro stimulation with specific CMV peptide epitopes to enrich CMV-specific T cells. This record comes from a study of T cell repertoires in cytomegalovirus infection (dated by TCRdb to the late 2010s). About the full investigation: Recently identified HLA-C-restricted CMV epitopes, whose presentation resists viral immunomodulation, were targeted by peptide stimulations together with well-studied HLA-B-restricted epitopes. Because public TCR beta signatures pointed to carriage of CMV infection together with the matching HLA type, the HLA type of each donor mattered for the analysis.

Beyond this particular receptor, the publication reports: Carriers of CMV infection plus the relevant HLA type were discriminated by the cumulative frequency of public TCR beta family members in the study cohort and in an independent roughly 400-donor cohort. The ex vivo response was dominated by HLA-C-restricted CMV-specific TCR beta clonotypes, which also provided the single most frequent clonotype in two of eight donors.

This clonotype was obtained from a human donor in good health (CMV status not recorded). Some clones in this sample may be carry-over from other donors' samples. Recombination joined TRBV19 with TRBJ1-2; there is no confident call for the D gene. Specimen: cultured CD8+ T cells from PBMCs, collected from culture after CMV antigen stimulation. The CDR3 here reads CASSIDGGYTF. The DNA is as follows: TGTGCCAGTAGTATAGATGGCGGCTACACCTTC.